This T cell receptor (beta chain) is drawn from a study of blood T cells in healthy people across ages. A sample-barcoded 5' primer and a J-beta primer mix were used in a second PCR of roughly 6 to 11 cycles. Every cDNA was tagged by a template-switch adaptor with 12 random nucleotides. TCRdb re-derived calls from the 5' RACE reads in MiXCR, one entry per CDR3 protein. The sample has over 1,500,000 distinct CDR3 sequences, roughly two fifths seen once. The CDR3 runs 14 residues. V was pared by 4 bases and J by 6 bases, with 16 bases between. The germline V gene encodes CDR1 DFQATT and CDR2 SNEGSKA (reference sequence). As for this clonotype: Its target is unknown.

Study-level points and caveats: It was not known whether donors were CMV positive (a possible confounder of expanded clonotype changes).

The TCR comes from a human donor in good health. The rearrangement joins TRBV20-1 to TRBJ2-1, with a weak D call TRBD2 (5 bases). The specimen sequenced was blood. The CDR3 loop is CSAIPQRNFNEQFF. The CDR3 region has the DNA TGCAGTGCTATTCCCCAGCGGAACTTCAATGAGCAGTTCTTC.